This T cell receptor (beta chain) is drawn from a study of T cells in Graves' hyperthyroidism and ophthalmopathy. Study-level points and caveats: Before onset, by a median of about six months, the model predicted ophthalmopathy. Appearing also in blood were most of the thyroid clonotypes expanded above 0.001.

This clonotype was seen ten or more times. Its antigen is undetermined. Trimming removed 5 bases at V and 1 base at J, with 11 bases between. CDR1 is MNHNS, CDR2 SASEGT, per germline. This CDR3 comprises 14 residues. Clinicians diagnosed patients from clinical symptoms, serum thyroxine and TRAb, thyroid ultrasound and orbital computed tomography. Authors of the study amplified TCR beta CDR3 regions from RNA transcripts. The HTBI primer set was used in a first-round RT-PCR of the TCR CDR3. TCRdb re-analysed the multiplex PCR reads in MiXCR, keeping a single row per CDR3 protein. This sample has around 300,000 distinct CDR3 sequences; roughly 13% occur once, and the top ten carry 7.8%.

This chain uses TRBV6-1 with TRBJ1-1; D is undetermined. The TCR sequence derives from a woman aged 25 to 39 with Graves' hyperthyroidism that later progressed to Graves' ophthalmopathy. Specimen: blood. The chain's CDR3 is CASSYKGTNTEAFF. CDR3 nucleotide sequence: TGTGCCAGCAGTTATAAGGGAACGAACACTGAAGCTTTCTTT.